This is a list of T cell receptor beta chains from one sample in a study of CDR3 diversity in severe acne. TCRdb recomputed calls from the PCR reads with MiXCR, one row per CDR3 protein. This repertoire shows over 90,000 distinct CDR3 sequences, roughly half found once; its top ten account for over 10%. The sample comprised blood. These TCRs come from a male donor with acne. The CDR3 runs from the conserved cysteine through the conserved F or W. The order of the fields is V gene, clone size, D gene, J gene, CDR3 DNA, CDR3 protein. A D gene is named only where the DNA matches it firmly. Clone size is shown for a subset of rows, as once, few, many or a class of expanded clone.

V: TRBV2
size: NA
D: NA
J: TRBJ1-6
DNA: TGTGCCAGCAGTGCCATCTCAGATTCACCCCTCCACTTT
CDR3: CASSAISDSPLHF

V: TRBV10-2
size: NA
D: NA
J: TRBJ1-4
DNA: TGCGCCAGCAGTGAGTCCCGGTTAGCCAGTACGGATGAAAAACTGTTTTTT
CDR3: CASSESRLASTDEKLFF

V: TRBV29-1
size: NA
D: TRBD2
J: TRBJ2-5
DNA: TGCAGCGTTGAGCGCTCGTCCGGGGGGGTAGAGACCCAGTACTTC
CDR3: CSVERSSGGVETQYF

V: TRBV13
size: NA
D: NA
J: TRBJ1-4
DNA: TGTGCCAGCAGCTTTGGGGATCTTTCAACTAATGAAAAACTGTTTTTT
CDR3: CASSFGDLSTNEKLFF

V: TRBV12-3/TRBV12-4
size: few
D: TRBD1
J: TRBJ2-7
DNA: TGTGCCAGCAGTTTAAGGGACAGGGGATCCTACGAGCAGTACTTC
CDR3: CASSLRDRGSYEQYF

V: TRBV7-8
size: few
D: TRBD1
J: TRBJ2-7
DNA: TGTGCCAGCAGCCTCAGGGACAGATACTACGAGCAGTACTTC
CDR3: CASSLRDRYYEQYF

V: TRBV10-1
size: NA
D: TRBD2
J: TRBJ2-1
DNA: TGCGCCAGCAGTGATCCGACGAGACTAGCGGAGGTCTTC
CDR3: CASSDPTRLAEVF

V: TRBV20-1
size: many
D: TRBD1
J: TRBJ2-1
DNA: TGCAGTGCGGGTAGACAGGGGGCCTACAATGAGCAGTTCTTC
CDR3: CSAGRQGAYNEQFF

V: TRBV11-2
size: NA
D: TRBD2
J: TRBJ2-3
DNA: TGTGCCAGCAGCTTACTAGCGGGGTACACAGATACGCAGTATTTT
CDR3: CASSLLAGYTDTQYF

V: TRBV7-6
size: once
D: TRBD2
J: TRBJ2-7
DNA: TGTGCCAGCAGCCAATCCCCTAGCGGGAGTTGGGAGCAGTACTTC
CDR3: CASSQSPSGSWEQYF

V: TRBV20-1
size: NA
D: NA
J: TRBJ2-6
DNA: TGCAGTGCCCAGGGGCAGGGATCTGGGGCCAACGTCCTGACTTTC
CDR3: CSAQGQGSGANVLTF

V: TRBV2
size: few
D: NA
J: TRBJ1-2
DNA: TGTGCCAGCAGTGAAGCTCCGGACGCTAACTATGGCTACACCTTC
CDR3: CASSEAPDANYGYTF

V: TRBV25-1
size: many
D: TRBD2
J: TRBJ2-1
DNA: TGTGCCAGCGGGACTAGGGTCTATCGTGAGCAGTTCTTC
CDR3: CASGTRVYREQFF

V: TRBV7-6
size: NA
D: TRBD2
J: TRBJ2-1
DNA: TGTGCCAGCAGCTTAGCGGGACTAGCGGAGGTCTTC
CDR3: CASSLAGLAEVF

V: TRBV9
size: NA
D: NA
J: TRBJ2-1
DNA: TGTGCCAGCAGCTCTAACTGGGGCGGGTACTTCGAGCAGTTCTTC
CDR3: CASSSNWGGYFEQFF

V: TRBV6-5
size: NA
D: NA
J: TRBJ2-2
DNA: TGTGCCAGCAGTTACTCGATGAGGGGATACACCGGGGAGCTGTTTTTT
CDR3: CASSYSMRGYTGELFF

V: TRBV7-6
size: NA
D: TRBD2
J: TRBJ2-7
DNA: TGTGCCAGCAGCCCTAGCGGGGGAATCTACGAGCAGTACTTC
CDR3: CASSPSGGIYEQYF

V: TRBV29-1
size: NA
D: NA
J: TRBJ2-5
DNA: TGCAGCGTTGGACAGAGAGAGACCCAGTACTTC
CDR3: CSVGQRETQYF

V: TRBV7-9
size: few
D: NA
J: TRBJ1-4
DNA: TGTGCCAGCAGCTTAGTACAGAGTAATGAAAAACTGTTTTTT
CDR3: CASSLVQSNEKLFF

V: TRBV24-1
size: NA
D: TRBD2
J: TRBJ2-2
DNA: TGTGCCAGCTCACCGGGGCTAGCGGTCACCGGGGAGCTGTTTTTT
CDR3: CASSPGLAVTGELFF

V: TRBV20-1
size: few
D: TRBD1
J: TRBJ1-5
DNA: TGCAGTGCTAGAGACGGGACAGGGTTTCAGCCCCAGCATTTT
CDR3: CSARDGTGFQPQHF

V: TRBV7-2
size: NA
D: TRBD2
J: TRBJ2-7
DNA: TGTGCCAGCAGCTCTAGGACTAGCGGGGCAACCTACGAGCAGTACTTC
CDR3: CASSSRTSGATYEQYF

V: TRBV10-3
size: once
D: NA
J: TRBJ1-2
DNA: TGTGCCATCAGTGAGGACACGAATGGCTACACCTTC
CDR3: CAISEDTNGYTF

V: TRBV6-2/TRBV6-3
size: few
D: NA
J: TRBJ1-2
DNA: TGTGCCAGCAGTTCGACCGTCCTTGGCTACACCTTC
CDR3: CASSSTVLGYTF

V: TRBV6-4
size: NA
D: TRBD2
J: TRBJ2-1
DNA: TGTGCCAGCAGTGACGGGACTAGCGGGAGGAGGAATGAGCAGTTCTTC
CDR3: CASSDGTSGRRNEQFF

V: TRBV20-1
size: NA
D: TRBD1
J: TRBJ2-7
DNA: TGCAGTGCTAGTGTGGTCGGGACAGGGAGAATAGACGAGCAGTACTTC
CDR3: CSASVVGTGRIDEQYF

V: TRBV7-2
size: NA
D: NA
J: TRBJ1-1
DNA: TGTGCCAGCAGCTTAGTGGATGGAGAAGCTTTCTTT
CDR3: CASSLVDGEAFF

V: TRBV5-6
size: NA
D: TRBD1
J: TRBJ1-4
DNA: TGTGCCAGCAGCTTGGTAGGGGACAGACTGTTTTTT
CDR3: CASSLVGDRLFF

V: TRBV11-2
size: few
D: NA
J: TRBJ2-7
DNA: TGTGCCAGCAGCTCCCTCGGAGGCTTCTACGAGCAGTACTTC
CDR3: CASSSLGGFYEQYF

V: TRBV7-9
size: NA
D: TRBD2
J: TRBJ2-5
DNA: TGTGCCAGCAGCTTAGCCAAGGGACTAAGGGAGACCCAGTACTTC
CDR3: CASSLAKGLRETQYF

V: TRBV10-3
size: NA
D: NA
J: TRBJ1-1
DNA: TGTGCCATCAGTGAGGGGAGTGGGGGCACTGAAGCTTTCTTT
CDR3: CAISEGSGGTEAFF

V: TRBV25-1
size: NA
D: NA
J: TRBJ2-2
DNA: TGTGCCAGCAGTTATATTGGAGCCGGGGAGCTGTTTTTT
CDR3: CASSYIGAGELFF

V: TRBV7-9
size: many
D: TRBD2
J: TRBJ2-3
DNA: TGTGCCAGCGGACTAGCGGGAAAGGGGGGACACACAGATACGCAGTATTTT
CDR3: CASGLAGKGGHTDTQYF

V: TRBV10-3
size: once
D: TRBD2
J: TRBJ2-7
DNA: TGTGCCAGCAGGCGAATTAGCGGGAGGGACTACGAGCAGTACTTC
CDR3: CASRRISGRDYEQYF

V: TRBV29-1
size: NA
D: TRBD1
J: TRBJ1-5
DNA: TGCAGCGTTGAAGACGCAGGGGGCATGCCCCAGCATTTT
CDR3: CSVEDAGGMPQHF

V: TRBV12-3/TRBV12-4
size: many
D: NA
J: TRBJ2-1
DNA: TGTGCCAGCAGCAGGACTTTTGGCTCCTACAATGAGCAGTTCTTC
CDR3: CASSRTFGSYNEQFF

V: TRBV7-8
size: once
D: TRBD2
J: TRBJ2-2
DNA: TGTGCCAGCAGTCACCAAACCGGGACTAGCTTTAACACCGGGGAGCTGTTTTTT
CDR3: CASSHQTGTSFNTGELFF

V: TRBV20-1
size: many
D: TRBD2
J: TRBJ2-2
DNA: TGCAGTGCTAGGACACTAGCGGTGAACACCGGGGAGCTGTTTTTT
CDR3: CSARTLAVNTGELFF

V: TRBV20-1
size: NA
D: TRBD2
J: TRBJ2-5
DNA: TGCAGTGCTAGGAACCCCCCCGGGACTAGCGGAGAAGAGACCCAGTACTTC
CDR3: CSARNPPGTSGEETQYF

V: TRBV4-1
size: many
D: NA
J: TRBJ1-2
DNA: TGCGCCAGCAGCCAGGAAGGGGACTATGGCTACACCTTC
CDR3: CASSQEGDYGYTF

V: TRBV9
size: medium-sized
D: NA
J: TRBJ1-4
DNA: TGTGCCAGCAGCGTAGAGTACGGACGGGGTGAAAAACTGTTTTTT
CDR3: CASSVEYGRGEKLFF

V: TRBV25-1
size: many
D: NA
J: TRBJ2-3
DNA: TGTGCCAGCAGAGGAGCGGTAAGCACAGATACGCAGTATTTT
CDR3: CASRGAVSTDTQYF

V: TRBV20-1
size: NA
D: NA
J: TRBJ1-6
DNA: TGCAGTGCCGCCGGGACTGAGTATAATTCACCCCTCCACTTT
CDR3: CSAAGTEYNSPLHF

V: TRBV7-2
size: many
D: TRBD1
J: TRBJ1-5
DNA: TGTGCCAGCAGCTTAGAACAGGGGGCGGGCCAGCCCCAGCATTTT
CDR3: CASSLEQGAGQPQHF

V: TRBV24-1
size: many
D: NA
J: TRBJ1-2
DNA: TGTGCCACCACTTCGAGACAGATTTATGGCTACACCTTC
CDR3: CATTSRQIYGYTF

V: TRBV29-1
size: many
D: NA
J: TRBJ2-7
DNA: TGCAGCGTTGAAGAAGGAAACTACGAGCAGTACTTC
CDR3: CSVEEGNYEQYF

V: TRBV4-2
size: few
D: TRBD2
J: TRBJ2-5
DNA: TGTGCCAGCAGCTTAGCCTCTAGCGGAGAGGAGACCCAGTACTTC
CDR3: CASSLASSGEETQYF

V: TRBV6-1
size: NA
D: NA
J: TRBJ1-2
DNA: TGTGCCAGCAGCTATAAAGGGACAACCGGGAGAGATGGCTACACCTTC
CDR3: CASSYKGTTGRDGYTF

V: TRBV20-1
size: many
D: NA
J: TRBJ1-5
DNA: TGCAGTGCTGCGAGGGACCCATCGAGCAATCAGCCCCAGCATTTT
CDR3: CSAARDPSSNQPQHF

V: TRBV7-9
size: many
D: TRBD1
J: TRBJ1-2
DNA: TGTGCCAGCAGCTTATGGGAAGACAGGGGGCGTTATGGCTACACCTTC
CDR3: CASSLWEDRGRYGYTF

V: TRBV4-1
size: few
D: TRBD2
J: TRBJ2-6
DNA: TGCGCCAGCAGTCGCGGGGGAGTCTCTGGGGCCAACGTCCTGACTTTC
CDR3: CASSRGGVSGANVLTF

V: TRBV30
size: many
D: TRBD2
J: TRBJ2-5
DNA: TGTGCCTGGGCCGGGACTAGCGGGCCGATACAAGAGACCCAGTACTTC
CDR3: CAWAGTSGPIQETQYF

V: TRBV18
size: many
D: TRBD1
J: TRBJ2-5
DNA: TGTGCCAGCTCACCACAGACAGGGACGCGGAAGACCCAGTACTTC
CDR3: CASSPQTGTRKTQYF

V: TRBV19
size: NA
D: NA
J: TRBJ1-1
DNA: TGTGCCAGTAGTATAGATCGCCGGGATACTGAAGCTTTCTTT
CDR3: CASSIDRRDTEAFF

V: TRBV7-9
size: NA
D: NA
J: TRBJ2-1
DNA: TGTGCCAGCAGCGACCCCTCCACCTCGCATGAGCAGTTCTTC
CDR3: CASSDPSTSHEQFF